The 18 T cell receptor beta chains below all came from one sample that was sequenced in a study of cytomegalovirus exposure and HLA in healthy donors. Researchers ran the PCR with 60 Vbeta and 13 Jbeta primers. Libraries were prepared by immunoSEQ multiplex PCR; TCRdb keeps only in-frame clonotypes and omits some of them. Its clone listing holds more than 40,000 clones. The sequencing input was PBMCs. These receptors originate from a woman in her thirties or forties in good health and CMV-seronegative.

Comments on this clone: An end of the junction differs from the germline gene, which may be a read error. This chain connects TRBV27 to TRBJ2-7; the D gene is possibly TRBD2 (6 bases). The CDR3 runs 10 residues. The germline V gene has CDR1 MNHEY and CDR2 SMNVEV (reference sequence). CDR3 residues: CSAGSYEQYF. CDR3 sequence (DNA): TGCTCAGCGGGTTCCTACGAGCAGTACTTC.

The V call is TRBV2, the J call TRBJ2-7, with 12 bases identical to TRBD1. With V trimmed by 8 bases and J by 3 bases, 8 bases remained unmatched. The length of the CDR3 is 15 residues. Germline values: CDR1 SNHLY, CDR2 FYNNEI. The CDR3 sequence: CASEGGTGGGYEQYF. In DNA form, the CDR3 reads TGTGCCAGCGAAGGGGGGACAGGGGGCGGCTACGAGCAGTACTTC. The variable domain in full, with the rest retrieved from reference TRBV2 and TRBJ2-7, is EPEVTQTPSHQVTQMGQEVILRCVPISNHLYFYWYRQILGQKVEFLVSFYNNEISEKSEIFDDQFSVERPDGSNFTLKIRSTKLEDSAMYFCASEGGTGGGYEQYFGPGTRLTVT.

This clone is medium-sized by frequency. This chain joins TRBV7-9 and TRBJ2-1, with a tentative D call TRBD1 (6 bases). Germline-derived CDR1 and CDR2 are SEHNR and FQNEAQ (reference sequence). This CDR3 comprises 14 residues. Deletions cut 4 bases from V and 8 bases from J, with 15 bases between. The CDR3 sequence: CASSSPGDRDEQFF. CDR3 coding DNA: TGTGCCAGCAGCTCCCCAGGGGATAGGGATGAGCAGTTCTTC.

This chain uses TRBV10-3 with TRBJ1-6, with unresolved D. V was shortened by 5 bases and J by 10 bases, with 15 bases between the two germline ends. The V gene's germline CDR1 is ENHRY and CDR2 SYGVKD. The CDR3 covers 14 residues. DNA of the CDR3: TGTGCCATCAGTTCGACTACTTTGCACTCACCCCTCCACTTT. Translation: CAISSTTLHSPLHF.

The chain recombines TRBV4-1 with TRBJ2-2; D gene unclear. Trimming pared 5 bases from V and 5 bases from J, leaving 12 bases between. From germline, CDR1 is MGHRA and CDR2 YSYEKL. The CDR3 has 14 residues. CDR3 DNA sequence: TGCGCCAGCAGCTTCGGAGAGGAAACCGGGGAGCTGTTTTTT. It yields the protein CASSFGEETGELFF.

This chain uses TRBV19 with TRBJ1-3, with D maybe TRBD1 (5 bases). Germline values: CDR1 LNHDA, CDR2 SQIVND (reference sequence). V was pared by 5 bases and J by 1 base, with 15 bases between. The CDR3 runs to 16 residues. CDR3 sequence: CASSSWFRGSGNTIYF. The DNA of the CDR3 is TGTGCCAGTAGTTCATGGTTCCGGGGGTCTGGAAACACCATATATTTT. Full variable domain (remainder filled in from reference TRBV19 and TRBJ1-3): DGGITQSPKYLFRKEGQNVTLSCEQNLNHDAMYWYRQDPGQGLRLIYYSQIVNDFQKGDIAEGYSVSREKKESFPLTVTSAQKNPTAFYLCASSSWFRGSGNTIYFGEGSWLTVV.

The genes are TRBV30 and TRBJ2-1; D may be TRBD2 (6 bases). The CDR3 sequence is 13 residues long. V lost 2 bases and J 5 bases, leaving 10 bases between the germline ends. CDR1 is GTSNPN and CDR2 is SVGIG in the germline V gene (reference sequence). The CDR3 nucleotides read TGTGCCTGGAGTTTAGCGGAAAACAATGAGCAGTTCTTC. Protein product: CAWSLAENNEQFF.

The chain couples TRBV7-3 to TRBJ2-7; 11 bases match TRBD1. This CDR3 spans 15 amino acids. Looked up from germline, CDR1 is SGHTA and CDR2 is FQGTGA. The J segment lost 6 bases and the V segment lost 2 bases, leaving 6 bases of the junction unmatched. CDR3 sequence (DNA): TGTGCCAGCAGCTTAGAAGGGACAGGGGGTCTCGAGCAGTACTTC. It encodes CASSLEGTGGLEQYF. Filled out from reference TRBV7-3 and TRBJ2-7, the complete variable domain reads GAGVSQTPSNKVTEKGKYVELRCDPISGHTALYWYRQSLGQGPEFLIYFQGTGAADDSGLPNDRFFAVRPEGSVSTLKIQRTERGDSAVYLCASSLEGTGGLEQYFGPGTRLTVT.

CDR3 DNA sequence: TGCGCCAGCAGCTATGGGACAGTCACAGATACGCAGTATTTT. This codes for CASSYGTVTDTQYF. This chain uses TRBV5-1 with TRBJ2-3, with 7 bases aligning to TRBD1. The V segment lost 3 bases and the J segment 2 bases; nucleotides outside the gene matches: 3. The CDR3 is made up of 14 amino acids. Germline CDR1 and CDR2: SGHRS and YFSETQ. The complete variable domain, with remaining parts taken from reference TRBV5-1 and TRBJ2-3, reads KAGVTQTPRYLIKTRGQQVTLSCSPISGHRSVSWYQQTPGQGLQFLFEYFSETQRNKGNFPGRFSGRQFSNSRSEMNVSTLELGDSALYLCASSYGTVTDTQYFGPGTRLTVL.

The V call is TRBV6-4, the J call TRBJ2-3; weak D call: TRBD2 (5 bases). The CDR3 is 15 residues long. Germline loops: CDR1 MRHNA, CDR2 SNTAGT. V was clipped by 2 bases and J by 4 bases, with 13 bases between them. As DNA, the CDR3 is TGTGCCAGCAGTGACAGTAGCGAGGGAGCAGATACGCAGTATTTT. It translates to CASSDSSEGADTQYF.

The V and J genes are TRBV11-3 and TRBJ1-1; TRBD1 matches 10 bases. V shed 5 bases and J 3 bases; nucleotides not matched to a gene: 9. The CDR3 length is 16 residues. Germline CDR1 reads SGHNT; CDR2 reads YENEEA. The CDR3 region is CASSIGFGTGDTEAFF. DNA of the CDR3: TGTGCCAGCAGCATCGGATTTGGGACAGGGGACACTGAAGCTTTCTTT.

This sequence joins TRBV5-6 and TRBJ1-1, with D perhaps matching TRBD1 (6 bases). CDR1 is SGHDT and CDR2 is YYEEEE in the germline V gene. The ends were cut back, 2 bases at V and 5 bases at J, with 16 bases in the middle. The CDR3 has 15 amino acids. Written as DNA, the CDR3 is TGTGCCAGCAGCTTTATTACAGGGTTTCGGACTGAAGCTTTCTTT. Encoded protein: CASSFITGFRTEAFF.

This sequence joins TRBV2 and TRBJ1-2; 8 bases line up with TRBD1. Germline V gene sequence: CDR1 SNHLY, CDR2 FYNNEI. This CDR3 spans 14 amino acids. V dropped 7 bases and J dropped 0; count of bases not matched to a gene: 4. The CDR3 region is CASTRQGSNYGYTF. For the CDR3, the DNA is TGTGCCAGCACACGACAGGGGTCTAACTATGGCTACACCTTC.

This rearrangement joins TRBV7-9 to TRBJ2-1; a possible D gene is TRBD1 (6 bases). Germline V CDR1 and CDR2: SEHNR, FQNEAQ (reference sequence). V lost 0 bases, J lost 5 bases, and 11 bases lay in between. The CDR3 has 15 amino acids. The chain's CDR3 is CASSLAGGPDNEQFF. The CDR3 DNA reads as TGTGCCAGCAGCTTAGCAGGGGGTCCCGACAATGAGCAGTTCTTC.

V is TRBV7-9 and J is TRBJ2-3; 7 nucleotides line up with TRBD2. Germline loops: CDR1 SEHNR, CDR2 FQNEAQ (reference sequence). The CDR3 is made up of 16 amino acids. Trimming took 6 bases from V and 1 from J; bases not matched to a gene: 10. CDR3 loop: CASRGRTRAGTDTQYF. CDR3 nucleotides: TGTGCCAGCAGGGGACGGACTAGGGCTGGCACAGATACGCAGTATTTT.

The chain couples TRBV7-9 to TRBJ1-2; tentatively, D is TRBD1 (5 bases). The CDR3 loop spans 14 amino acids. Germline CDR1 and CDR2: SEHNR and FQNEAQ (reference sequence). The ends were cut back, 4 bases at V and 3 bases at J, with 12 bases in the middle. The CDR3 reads CASSSTDLHYGYTF. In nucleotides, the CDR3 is TGTGCCAGCAGCTCGACAGATCTTCACTATGGCTACACCTTC.

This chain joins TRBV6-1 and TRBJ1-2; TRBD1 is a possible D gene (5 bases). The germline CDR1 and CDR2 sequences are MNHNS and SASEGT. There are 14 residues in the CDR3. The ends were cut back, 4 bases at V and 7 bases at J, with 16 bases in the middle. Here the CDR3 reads CASSVSGLGSGYTF. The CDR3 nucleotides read TGTGCCAGCAGTGTCTCAGGGCTGGGAAGTGGCTACACCTTC.

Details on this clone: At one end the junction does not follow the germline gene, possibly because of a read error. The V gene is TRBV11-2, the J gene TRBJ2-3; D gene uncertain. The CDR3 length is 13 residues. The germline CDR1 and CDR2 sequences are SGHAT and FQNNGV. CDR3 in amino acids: CDSSLNTADTQYF. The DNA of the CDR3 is TGTGACAGCAGCTTAAATACGGCAGATACGCAGTATTTT.